The clone carrying this T cell receptor (beta chain) was picked up many times. Its antigen is unidentified. This record belongs to a study of cytomegalovirus exposure and HLA in healthy donors. Study-level points and caveats: A further, later analysis showed that HLA-associated TCR beta chains (compared with equally common others) were more clonally expanded. Prior analysis indicated that the majority of TCR beta V segments exhibited productivity approximately 87% or approximately 30% of the time.

Germline CDR1 and CDR2: SGHDT and YYEEEE. The V gene end was trimmed by 5 bases and the J gene end by 0 bases; junction bases not matched to a gene: 6. The CDR3 sequence is 16 residues long. PCR was performed using 60 Vbeta and 13 Jbeta primers. Authors' data handling: Counted up in a later analysis, unique TCR beta chains came to some 75 million, with around 10 million shared. TCRdb's copy holds only in-frame clones and misses some; the assay was immunoSEQ multiplex PCR. Clone size and the V and J calls come from that table; the DNA yielded D and trimming. This table has about 120,000 clones, 70% to 90% appearing once.

What was sequenced was PBMCs. The sequence was obtained from a man aged 18 to 29 in good health and CMV-seropositive. The rearrangement links TRBV5-6 to TRBJ1-4; TRBD1 matches at 8 bases. The CDR3 sequence: CASRSGGPATNEKLFF. The CDR3 region has the DNA TGTGCCAGCAGATCAGGGGGCCCAGCAACTAATGAAAAACTGTTTTTT. The full variable domain, with the rest looked up from reference TRBV5-6 and TRBJ1-4, is DAGVTQSPTHLIKTRGQQVTLRCSPKSGHDTVSWYQQALGQGPQFIFQYYEEEERQRGNFPDRFSGHQFPNYSSELNVNALLLGDSALYLCASRSGGPATNEKLFFGSGTQLSVL.